This T cell receptor (beta chain) was identified in a study of T-cell memory formation after mild COVID-19. The study, taken as a whole, reports: Contracting clones, day 15 to 85, had balanced CD4/CD8, and later expanders favored CD4+.

From germline, CDR1 is MNHNY and CDR2 SVGAGI (reference sequence). Losses at the gene ends were 5 bases for V and 1 base for J; bases not matched to a gene: 6. This CDR3 has 15 residues. TCRdb ran MiXCR on the 5' RACE reads and lists one entry per CDR3 protein. The repertoire consists of approximately 44,000 distinct CDR3 sequences, with 7.3% occurring once and the leading ten covering roughly 1.4%. Regarding this clonotype: Its cognate antigen is unknown.

The chain combines TRBV6-6 with TRBJ1-1; 8 bases align to TRBD1. The sequence derives from a man aged 18-30 years who had mild COVID-19 (a few samples of this study predate the infection). Cell type and time point are not known. The sequencing sample was made of PBMCs or a T cell subset sorted from them (not recorded which). CDR3 protein: CASSPGQGANTEAFF. CDR3 in DNA: TGTGCCAGCAGTCCAGGACAGGGCGCGAACACTGAAGCTTTCTTT.